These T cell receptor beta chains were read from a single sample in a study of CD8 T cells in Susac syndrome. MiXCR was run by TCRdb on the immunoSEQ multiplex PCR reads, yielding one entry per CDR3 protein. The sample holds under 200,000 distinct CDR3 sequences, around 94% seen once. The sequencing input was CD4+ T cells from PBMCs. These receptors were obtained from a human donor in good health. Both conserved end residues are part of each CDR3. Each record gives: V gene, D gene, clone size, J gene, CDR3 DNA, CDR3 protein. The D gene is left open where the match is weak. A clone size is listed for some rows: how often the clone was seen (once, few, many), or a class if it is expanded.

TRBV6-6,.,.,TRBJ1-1,TGTGCCAGCAGTTACGGGGTCCTCGGCACTGAAGCTTTCTTT,CASSYGVLGTEAFF
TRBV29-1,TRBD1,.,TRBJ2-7,TGCAGCGTTGAAGGGAGTGGGATAGGGACAGGGAGGCCCTACGAGCAGTACTTC,CSVEGSGIGTGRPYEQYF
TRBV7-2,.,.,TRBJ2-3,TGTGCCAGCAGCCTAACCGGGACGGGGAGCACAGATACGCAGTATTTT,CASSLTGTGSTDTQYF
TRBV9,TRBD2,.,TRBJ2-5,TGTGCCAGCAGCGTAGGCCAAGCCGGGACTACGGAGACCCAGTACTTC,CASSVGQAGTTETQYF
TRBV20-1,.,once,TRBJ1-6,TGCAGTGCCACCGGGGCTGGGGATAATTCACCCCTCCACTTT,CSATGAGDNSPLHF
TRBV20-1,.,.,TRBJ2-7,TGCAGTGCTAGAGCCACAGGGAACTACGAGCAGTACTTC,CSARATGNYEQYF
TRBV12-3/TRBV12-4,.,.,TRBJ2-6,TGTGCCAGCAGTTTACACTCTGGGGCCAACGTCCTGACTTTC,CASSLHSGANVLTF
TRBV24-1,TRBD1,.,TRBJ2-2,TGTGCCACCAGTGATGCAGACAGGGGGCGAAAGCTGTTTTTT,CATSDADRGRKLFF
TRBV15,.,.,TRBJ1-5,TGTGCCACCACCAACGTCGGGGGCGGGGGCAATCAGCCCCAGCATTTT,CATTNVGGGGNQPQHF
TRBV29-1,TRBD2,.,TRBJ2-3,TGCAGCGTTGAAGATCGTCTAGCGGGGAGCACAGATACGCAGTATTTT,CSVEDRLAGSTDTQYF
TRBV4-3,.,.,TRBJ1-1,TGCGCCAGCAGCCAAGAAGGAACGGTGAACACTGAAGCTTTCTTT,CASSQEGTVNTEAFF
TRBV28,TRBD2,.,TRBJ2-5,TGTGCCAGCAGTGACATGACGGGACTAGCCAGAGAGACCCAGTACTTC,CASSDMTGLARETQYF
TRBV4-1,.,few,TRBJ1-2,TGCGCCAGCAGCCAAGAGATAGGGAACTATGGCTACACCTTC,CASSQEIGNYGYTF
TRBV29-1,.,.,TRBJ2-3,TGCAGCGTTGACGGTCGGCGGGACACAGATACGCAGTATTTT,CSVDGRRDTDTQYF
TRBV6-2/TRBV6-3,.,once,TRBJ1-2,TGTGCCTGCGCCCGGGGCTACTATGGCTACACCTTC,CACARGYYGYTF
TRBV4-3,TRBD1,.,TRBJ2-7,TGCGCCAGCAGCCAGTTAGCAGGGGGCTCTTACGAGCAGTACTTC,CASSQLAGGSYEQYF
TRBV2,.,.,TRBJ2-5,TGTGCCAGCAGTGAACTGGAGGAGACCCAGTACTTC,CASSELEETQYF
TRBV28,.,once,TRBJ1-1,TGTGCCAGCAGTTTAGTGAACACTGAAGCTTTCTTT,CASSLVNTEAFF
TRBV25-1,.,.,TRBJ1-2,TGTGCCAGCAGCAGGGGACTCTATGGCTACACCTTC,CASSRGLYGYTF
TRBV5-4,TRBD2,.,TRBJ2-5,TGTGCCAGCAGCTTGGGAGGAGCGGGGGGCCTGGAGACCCAGTACTTC,CASSLGGAGGLETQYF
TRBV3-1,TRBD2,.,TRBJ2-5,TGTGCCAGCAGCTACGGACTAGTTGGGGAGACCCAGTACTTC,CASSYGLVGETQYF
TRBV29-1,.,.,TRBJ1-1,TGCAGCGTGAACTTGGTCCCGGATGAAGCTTTCTTT,CSVNLVPDEAFF
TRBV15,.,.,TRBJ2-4,TGTGCCACCAGCAGCCTAGCCAAAAACATTCAGTACTTC,CATSSLAKNIQYF
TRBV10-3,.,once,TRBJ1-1,TGTGCCATCAGTGAGTCGGTCTGGACTGAAGCTTTCTTT,CAISESVWTEAFF
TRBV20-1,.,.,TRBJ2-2,TGCAGTGCTAGACCACCCGGGCGGGCAAACACCGGGGAGCTGTTTTTT,CSARPPGRANTGELFF
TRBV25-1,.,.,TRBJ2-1,TGTGCCAGCAGGGGTAATGAGCAGTTCTTC,CASRGNEQFF
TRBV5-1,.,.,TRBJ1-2,TGCGCCAGCAGCCTACAGGAGGACTATGGCTACACCTTC,CASSLQEDYGYTF
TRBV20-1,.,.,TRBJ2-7,TGCAGTGCCCAACCCTCTTGGGAGCAGTACTTC,CSAQPSWEQYF
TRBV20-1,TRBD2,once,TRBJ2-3,TGCAGTGCAGGCCGCGGGGGGAGCACAGATACGCAGTATTTT,CSAGRGGSTDTQYF
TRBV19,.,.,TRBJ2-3,TGTGCCAGTAGTATAGCAGGTACCGTCGATACGCAGTATTTT,CASSIAGTVDTQYF
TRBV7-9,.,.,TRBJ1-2,TGTGCCAGCAGCCAAAGCGTAGGTGGCTACACCTTC,CASSQSVGGYTF
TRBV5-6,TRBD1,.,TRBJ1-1,TGTGCCAGCAGCCTCCTAATCAGGGGGCCCACTGAAGCTTTCTTT,CASSLLIRGPTEAFF
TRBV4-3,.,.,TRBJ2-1,TGCGCCAGCAGCCAATTACTCGGGACCTTCCGTGGTGAGCAGTTCTTC,CASSQLLGTFRGEQFF
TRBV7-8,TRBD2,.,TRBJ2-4,TGTGCCAGCAGCCCGGGAGGGTTGGGGAACATTCAGTACTTC,CASSPGGLGNIQYF
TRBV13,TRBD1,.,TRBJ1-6,TGTGCCAGCAGCTACGGGACAGCTATCCGTAATTCACCCCTCCACTTT,CASSYGTAIRNSPLHF
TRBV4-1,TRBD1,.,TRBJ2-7,TGCGCCAGCAGCCAAGGGGACAGGGAGTACGAGCAGTACTTC,CASSQGDREYEQYF
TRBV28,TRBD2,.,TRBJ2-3,TGTGCCAGCAGCCCACCCGAGGCGGGGGGTGGGGATACGCAGTATTTT,CASSPPEAGGGDTQYF
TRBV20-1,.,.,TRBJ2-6,TGCAGTGCTAGACGGAGCTCTGGGGCCAACGTCCTGACTTTC,CSARRSSGANVLTF
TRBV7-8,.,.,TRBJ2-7,TGTGCCAGCAGACAAAACTCAATACCCCGGTCCCACGAGCAGTACTTC,CASRQNSIPRSHEQYF
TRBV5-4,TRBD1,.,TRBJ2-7,TGTGCCAGCAGCTTCTCCCAGGGGGCCGCCTACGAGCAGTACTTC,CASSFSQGAAYEQYF
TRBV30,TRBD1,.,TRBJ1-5,TGTGCCTGGAGTCGGACAGGGGGCTTTGTCAATCAGCCCCAGCATTTT,CAWSRTGGFVNQPQHF
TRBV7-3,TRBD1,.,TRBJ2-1,TGTGCCAGCAGCTTAATTGGGACAGGGGACAATGAGCAGTTCTTC,CASSLIGTGDNEQFF
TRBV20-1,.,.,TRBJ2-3,TGCAGTGCTCACTCCGGGAACAGCGCGGGGTGGGATACGCAGTATTTT,CSAHSGNSAGWDTQYF
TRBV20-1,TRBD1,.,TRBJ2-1,TGCAGTGCTAGATTCCGCCGGGACAGGGTCAATGAGCAGTTCTTC,CSARFRRDRVNEQFF
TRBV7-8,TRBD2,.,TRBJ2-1,TGTGCCAGCAGCTCCAGCCTAGCGGGGAGCTCCTACAATGAGCAGTTCTTC,CASSSSLAGSSYNEQFF
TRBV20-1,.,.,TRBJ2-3,TGCAGTGCTAGAGAGTCCGTGGCCTCGCCGGGTACGCAGTATTTT,CSARESVASPGTQYF
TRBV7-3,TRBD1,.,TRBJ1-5,TGTGCCAGCACCCCTCCCGGACAGGGAAGAGAGTTCAGCAATCAGCCCCAGCATTTT,CASTPPGQGREFSNQPQHF
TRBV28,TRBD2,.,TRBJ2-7,TGTGCCAGCGTAGCGGGGGGGCCGTACGAGCAGTACTTC,CASVAGGPYEQYF
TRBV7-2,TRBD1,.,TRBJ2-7,TGTGCCAGCAGCTCTGACAGGGGGCGGCTTGAGCAGTACTTC,CASSSDRGRLEQYF